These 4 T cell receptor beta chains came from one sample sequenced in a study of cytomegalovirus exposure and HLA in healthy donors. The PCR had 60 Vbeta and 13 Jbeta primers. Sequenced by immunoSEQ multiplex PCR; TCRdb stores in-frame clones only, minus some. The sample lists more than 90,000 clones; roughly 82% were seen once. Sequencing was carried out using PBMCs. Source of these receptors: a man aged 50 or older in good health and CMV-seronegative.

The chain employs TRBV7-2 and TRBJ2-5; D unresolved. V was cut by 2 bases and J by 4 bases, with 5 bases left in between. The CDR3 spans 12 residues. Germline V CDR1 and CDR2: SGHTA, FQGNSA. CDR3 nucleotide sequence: TGTGCCAGCAGCTTACAGCGAGAGACCCAGTACTTC. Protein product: CASSLQRETQYF.

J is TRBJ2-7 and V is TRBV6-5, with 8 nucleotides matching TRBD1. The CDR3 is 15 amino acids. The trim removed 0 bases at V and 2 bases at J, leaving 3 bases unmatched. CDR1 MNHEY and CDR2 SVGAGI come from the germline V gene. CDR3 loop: CASSYSPGGTYEQYF. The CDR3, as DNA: TGTGCCAGCAGTTACTCTCCAGGGGGCACCTACGAGCAGTACTTC.

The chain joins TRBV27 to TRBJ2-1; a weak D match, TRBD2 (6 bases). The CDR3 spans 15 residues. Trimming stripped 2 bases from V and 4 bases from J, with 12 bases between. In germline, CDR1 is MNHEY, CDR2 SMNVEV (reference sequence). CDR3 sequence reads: CASSLMAGTYNEQFF. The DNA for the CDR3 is TGTGCCAGCAGTTTAATGGCGGGGACTTACAATGAGCAGTTCTTC.

The CDR3 nucleotides are TGTGCCAGCAGCCCCCCGGGAGGGTCACGCACAGATACGCAGTATTTT. This sequence encodes CASSPPGGSRTDTQYF. The chain recombines TRBV4-2 with TRBJ2-3; 8 bases map to TRBD2. Trimming took 4 bases from V and 1 from J; bases not matched to a gene: 7. The CDR3 is 16 residues long. Per germline, CDR1 LGHNA and CDR2 YNFKEQ.